Following are 2 T cell receptor beta chains from one sample sequenced in a study of patients and donors after allogeneic stem cell transplantation. MiXCR was run by TCRdb on the RT-PCR reads, yielding one entry per CDR3 protein. The table lists around 200,000 distinct CDR3 sequences, less than 50% of them singletons. Sample: blood, either unsorted or a sorted T cell fraction (not recorded which). These receptors came from a human donor who was either an allogeneic HSCT recipient or a stem cell or donor lymphocyte infusion donor (not recorded which). It is not recorded whose cells these are; they may come from a transplant donor.

The chain employs TRBV15 and TRBJ1-5; TRBD1 is a possible D gene (5 bases). The length of the CDR3 is 15 residues. V lost 3 bases, J lost 0 bases, and 9 bases lay in between. Germline V gene lookup returns CDR1 LNHNV and CDR2 YYDKDF (reference sequence). The CDR3 sequence is CATSRQGYSNQPQHF. CDR3 DNA sequence: TGTGCCACCAGCAGGCAGGGTTATAGCAATCAGCCCCAGCATTTT.

Only a few counts were recorded for this clonotype. The V call is TRBV12-3 or TRBV12-4, the J call TRBJ1-1; unclear D gene. The CDR3 sequence is 14 residues long. The V end was cut by 1 base, the J end by 1 base, with 7 bases between. This chain's CDR3 is CASSLDWGNTEAFF. The CDR3 DNA sequence: TGTGCCAGCAGTTTAGATTGGGGGAACACTGAAGCTTTCTTT.